Below are 14 T cell receptor beta chains sequenced from a single sample in a study of cytomegalovirus exposure and HLA in healthy donors. Primers included in the PCR were 60 Vbeta and 13 Jbeta primers. Profiling relied on immunoSEQ multiplex PCR, and the TCRdb table lists in-frame clones only, not all of them. In the table there are under 250,000 clones, approximately 85% of which are singletons. Sequenced input: PBMCs. These receptors originate from a woman aged 50 to 60 in good health and CMV-seronegative.

Worth noting for this clone: The junction departs from germline at one end; a sequencing error may be responsible. The V and J genes are TRBV7-9 and TRBJ1-5, with unresolved D. The CDR3 consists of 12 residues. CDR1 and CDR2 from the germline V gene are SEHNR and FQNEAQ (reference sequence). CDR3 DNA: TGTTCCAGCAGCTTTGAGCTCCAGCCCCAGCATTTT. Amino acids: CSSSFELQPQHF.

This clone has only one observation. The chain's CDR3 is CASSLRDSANQPQHF. The CDR3 DNA is TGTGCCAGCAGCTTGAGGGACAGCGCTAATCAGCCCCAGCATTTT. This chain uses TRBV5-6 with TRBJ1-5; 7 positions agree with TRBD1. The germline V gene has CDR1 SGHDT and CDR2 YYEEEE. With V trimmed by 1 base and J by 4 bases, 5 bases remained unmatched. CDR3 size: 15 residues.

The chain recombines TRBV28 with TRBJ1-1; D might be TRBD1 (5 bases). V lost 2 bases and J 4 bases, leaving 8 bases between the germline ends. In germline, CDR1 is MDHEN, CDR2 SYDVKM. The CDR3 contains 13 residues. The CDR3 bases are TGTGCCAGCAGTTTAGACAGCCTCACTGAAGCTTTCTTT. This codes for CASSLDSLTEAFF. The full variable domain, rest sourced from reference TRBV28 and TRBJ1-1, is DVKVTQSSRYLVKRTGEKVFLECVQDMDHENMFWYRQDPGLGLRLIYFSYDVKMKEKGDIPEGYSVSREKKERFSLILESASTNQTSMYLCASSLDSLTEAFFGQGTRLTVV.

V and J are TRBV15 and TRBJ2-2; 8 nucleotides agree with TRBD2. CDR1 is LNHNV, CDR2 YYDKDF, per germline (reference sequence). The CDR3 sequence is 14 residues long. V lost 8 bases and J lost 7; bases outside the gene matches: 9. CDR3 region: CATATFGGGGELFF. Here the CDR3 DNA reads TGTGCCACCGCTACATTCGGGGGGGGCGGGGAGCTGTTTTTT.

The V and J genes are TRBV5-1 and TRBJ2-3; 9 positions match TRBD1. Trimming cost V 3 bases and J 0 bases; bases outside gene matches: 5. Germline loops: CDR1 SGHRS, CDR2 YFSETQ. This CDR3 contains 16 residues. The CDR3 loop reads CASSSGTGTSTDTQYF. The CDR3 bases are TGCGCCAGCAGCTCCGGGACAGGGACTAGCACAGATACGCAGTATTTT.

The gene calls are TRBV11-3 and TRBJ2-7, with 7 positions matching TRBD1. Germline V gene sequence: CDR1 SGHNT, CDR2 YENEEA. The CDR3 has 15 residues. The V segment lost 1 base and the J segment 5 bases; nucleotides outside the gene matches: 8. The CDR3 DNA reads TGTGCCAGCAGCTTAGGGAGACAGGGTTCCCACGAGCAGTACTTC. As protein: CASSLGRQGSHEQYF.

This sequence joins TRBV30 and TRBJ1-1; D uncertain. The CDR3 sequence is 13 residues long. Germline V gene lookup returns CDR1 GTSNPN and CDR2 SVGIG (reference sequence). The V end lost 2 bases, the J end lost 5 bases, and 12 bases lay between the germline ends. Written as DNA, the CDR3 is TGTGCCTGGAGTTACACGGGGAGGACTGAAGCTTTCTTT. Translating it yields CAWSYTGRTEAFF. The entire variable domain, with the rest obtained from reference TRBV30 and TRBJ1-1, is as follows: SQTIHQWPATLVQPVGSPLSLECTVEGTSNPNLYWYRQAAGRGLQLLFYSVGIGQISSEVPQNLSASRPQDRQFILSSKKLLLSDSGFYLCAWSYTGRTEAFFGQGTRLTVV.

The V and J genes are TRBV11-2 and TRBJ1-5; no clear D. CDR1 and CDR2 from the germline V gene are SGHAT and FQNNGV. The V end was cut by 5 bases, the J end by 3 bases, with 11 bases between. The CDR3 has 14 amino acids. CDR3 DNA sequence: TGTGCCAGCAGCCCTCGGGTCGACAATCAGCCCCAGCATTTT. It translates to CASSPRVDNQPQHF.

V usage is TRBV6-1 and J usage is TRBJ2-1; 12 nucleotides line up with TRBD2. CDR1 and CDR2 (germline): MNHNS, SASEGT. The CDR3 spans 15 residues. The V gene end was trimmed by 7 bases and the J gene end by 9 bases; junction bases not matched to a gene: 10. Here the CDR3 DNA reads TGTGCCAGCACGACTAGCGGGAGTGTTAGGGGTGAGCAGTTCTTC. It codes for CASTTSGSVRGEQFF.

The rearrangement uses TRBV30 and TRBJ2-3; D is possibly TRBD2 (6 bases). The length of the CDR3 is 15 residues. CDR1 GTSNPN and CDR2 SVGIG come from the germline V gene (reference sequence). V lost 5 bases and J 1 base, leaving 16 bases between the germline ends. CDR3 region: CAWSPPGGGTDTQYF. The CDR3 DNA reads as TGTGCCTGGTCCCCCCCAGGCGGGGGCACAGATACGCAGTATTTT.

The V call is TRBV2, the J call TRBJ2-1, with TRBD1 matching 7 bases. Germline V gene data show CDR1 as SNHLY and CDR2 as FYNNEI. This CDR3 has 12 amino acids. The V segment lost 7 bases and the J segment 8 bases; nucleotides outside the gene matches: 5. In DNA form, the CDR3 reads TGTGCCAGCAAACAGGGGATCCATGAGCAGTTCTTC. It is translated as CASKQGIHEQFF.

The chain joins TRBV21-1 to TRBJ2-2; the D call of TRBD2 is as the table states it, not checked on the DNA. TRBV21-1 is given as a pseudogene. The length of the CDR3 is 17 residues. The CDR3 region has the DNA TGTGCCAGCAGCAAGGTGAGAGAGCGGGAGTCGACCGGGGAGCTGTTTTTT. Residues: CASSKVRERESTGELFF.

The chain carries TRBV7-2 and TRBJ2-1, with TRBD2 matching over 12 bases. The CDR3 has 16 residues. Trimming at V came to 2 bases and at J to 5 bases, leaving 4 bases not matched to a gene. In germline, CDR1 is SGHTA, CDR2 FQGNSA. CDR3 DNA sequence: TGTGCCAGCAGCTTACGTACTAGCGGGAGGAACAATGAGCAGTTCTTC. Its translation: CASSLRTSGRNNEQFF.

The genes are TRBV6-1 and TRBJ2-3; 9 positions match TRBD2. CDR3 length equals 17 residues. Losses at the gene ends were 1 base for V and 0 bases for J; bases not matched to a gene: 5. From germline, CDR1 is MNHNS and CDR2 SASEGT. CDR3 DNA sequence: TGTGCCAGCAGTGAAGATTCTAGCGGGGCTAGCACAGATACGCAGTATTTT. This encodes CASSEDSSGASTDTQYF.